The clone carrying this T cell receptor beta chain was recorded once. This sample is drawn from a study of control samples from healthy donors and cancer patients. V was pared by 3 bases and J by 15 bases, with 19 bases between. CDR3 length equals 13 residues. CDR1 is SGHTS and CDR2 is YDEGEE in the germline V gene. The assay was immunoSEQ multiplex PCR, and TCRdb's table has in-frame clones only and misses some. This table has tens of thousands of clones, about 88% appearing once. Sequencing was done on a sample of blood. The genes are TRBV5-8 and TRBJ2-1, with unresolved D. This clonotype was sampled from a woman aged 50 to 60 in good health. CDR3 coding DNA: TGTGCCAGCAGCTGGACCACCGAGGAAAGTCTGTTCTTC. Encoded protein: CASSWTTEESLFF.